These T cell receptor beta chains were read from a single sample in a study of technical replicates of blood from a handful of donors. TCRdb's table, derived via immunoSEQ multiplex PCR, lists solely in-frame clones and lacks some. The sample consists of 75,000 to 95,000 clones, 90% to 97% of them appearing once. Sequencing input: T cells isolated from PBMCs. The receptors derive from a human donor in good health. CDR3s include the opening cysteine and the closing phenylalanine or tryptophan. A D gene is named only where the DNA matches it firmly. Size tells how often a clone was seen (once, few, many) or the class of an expanded clone, and some rows leave it out.

-	TRBV27	-	TRBJ2-1	TGTGCCAGCAGCCGGGGGTACTCCCTGAACGAGCAGTTCTTC	CASSRGYSLNEQFF
TRBD2	TRBV5-1	once	TRBJ2-1	TGCGCCAGCAGCGGGACTAGCGGGAGCCATGAGCAGTTCTTC	CASSGTSGSHEQFF
-	TRBV2	-	TRBJ2-1	TGTGCCAGCAGTCCGGACAGCTCCTACAATGAGCAGTTCTTC	CASSPDSSYNEQFF
TRBD2	TRBV9	-	TRBJ2-3	TGTGCCAGCAGCGTACACAGCGGGAGAGGAGATACGCAGTATTTT	CASSVHSGRGDTQYF
-	TRBV28	-	TRBJ2-7	TGTGCCAGCAGTTTGGGGCTTGGCGAGCAGTACTTC	CASSLGLGEQYF
TRBD2	TRBV5-4	-	TRBJ2-1	TGTGCCAGCAGCGCGGGACTAGCGGGAGGGCCAGGCCAGTTCTTC	CASSAGLAGGPGQFF
-	TRBV15	-	TRBJ2-2	TGTGCCACCAGGGCTTCGAACACCGGGGAGCTGTTTTTT	CATRASNTGELFF
TRBD1	TRBV9	-	TRBJ1-1	TGTGCCAGCAGCCCAGGGGGAGCGCAAGCTTTCTTT	CASSPGGAQAFF
-	TRBV28	-	TRBJ1-3	TGTGCCAGCAGTTCCTACGCTAGGGGAAATGGAAACACCATATATTTT	CASSSYARGNGNTIYF
-	TRBV29-1	-	TRBJ1-2	TGCAGCGTTGAAGATCAGGGGCTTGGTGGCTACACCTTC	CSVEDQGLGGYTF
TRBD1	TRBV19	-	TRBJ2-5	TGTGCCAGTAGTTCGGACAGGGAAGAGACCCAGTACTTC	CASSSDREETQYF
-	TRBV10-3	-	TRBJ1-1	TGTGCCATCAAGTTCGCAGTGAACACTGAAGCTTTCTTT	CAIKFAVNTEAFF
-	TRBV28	-	TRBJ2-7	TGTGCCAGCAGTTCCTCTAGGTACGAGCAGTACTTC	CASSSSRYEQYF
-	TRBV18	-	TRBJ2-5	TGTGCCAGCTCACCATGGCAGCAAGAGACCCAGTACTTC	CASSPWQQETQYF
-	TRBV4-1	-	TRBJ2-3	TGCGCCAGCAGACTTAGCGGACTTCCCCCAGATACGCAGTATTTT	CASRLSGLPPDTQYF
-	TRBV2	-	TRBJ2-3	TGTGCCAGCAAGTACCCCACATCAAGCACAGATACGCAGTATTTT	CASKYPTSSTDTQYF
TRBD1	TRBV9	-	TRBJ2-2	TGTGCCAGCTCATCGACAGGGCTTACCGGGGAGCTGTTTTTT	CASSSTGLTGELFF
TRBD2	TRBV30	-	TRBJ2-1	TGTGCCTGGAGTCGACGCGGGAGCTCCTACAATGAGCAGTTCTTC	CAWSRRGSSYNEQFF
-	TRBV30	-	TRBJ1-3	TGTGCCTGGACTTCTTTGGGAAACACCATATATTTT	CAWTSLGNTIYF
TRBD2	TRBV7-2	-	TRBJ2-5	TGTGCCAGCAGCCCCGTCCCGGGACTAGCTCCAGAGACCCAGTACTTC	CASSPVPGLAPETQYF
TRBD1	TRBV11-2	once	TRBJ2-5	TGTGCCAGCAGCTTAGATCCTAAGGTAGGGCAGGGGGCATGGGAGACCCAGTACTTC	CASSLDPKVGQGAWETQYF
-	TRBV30	-	TRBJ1-2	TGTGCCTGGAACTCCGGGGGGCAGGGAGCTGGAGGCTACACCTTC	CAWNSGGQGAGGYTF
TRBD1	TRBV30	-	TRBJ1-2	TGTGCCTGGAACAGGGGCGCGGGTGGCTACACCTTC	CAWNRGAGGYTF
-	TRBV27	-	TRBJ2-1	TGTGCCAGCATAAGGTTCTTCGGGAGTGTGGATGAGCAGTTCTTC	CASIRFFGSVDEQFF
TRBD2	TRBV7-6	-	TRBJ2-4	TGTGCCAGCAGCCCTCTCACTAGCGGGAGACCGAACATTCAGTACTTC	CASSPLTSGRPNIQYF
TRBD2	TRBV2	-	TRBJ2-5	TGTGCCAGGCGGGAGGGCGGGACCCAGTACTTC	CARREGGTQYF
-	TRBV11-2	-	TRBJ1-1	TGTGCCAGCAGCTTAGGGTCATCGGGAGCTTTCTTT	CASSLGSSGAFF
-	TRBV4-2	few	TRBJ2-7	TGTGCCAGCAGCCAAGGGAGGACGGCTACCTACGAGCAGTACTTC	CASSQGRTATYEQYF
-	TRBV27	once	TRBJ2-6	TGTGCCAGCAGTCCTTTGGACAGTGCCTCTGGGGCCAACGTCCTGACTTTC	CASSPLDSASGANVLTF
TRBD2	TRBV5-1	-	TRBJ2-3	TGCGCCAGCATGACCGAAGCGGGGACGGGCACAGATACGCAGTATTTT	CASMTEAGTGTDTQYF
-	TRBV5-4	-	TRBJ1-1	TGTGCCAGCAGCCCATACACACAGTTGAGTCACACTGAAGCTTTCTTT	CASSPYTQLSHTEAFF
-	TRBV19	once	TRBJ1-3	TGTGCCAGTAGTCGTATACTTACTGGAAACACCATATATTTT	CASSRILTGNTIYF
TRBD2	TRBV5-4	once	TRBJ2-1	TGTGCCAGCAGCGCAACCGCGGGACTAGCGGAGAACAATGAGCAGTTCTTC	CASSATAGLAENNEQFF
TRBD1	TRBV10-3	-	TRBJ2-7	TGTGCCATCAGGCACAGGGGGGCCTACGAGCAGTACTTC	CAIRHRGAYEQYF
-	TRBV23-1	-	TRBJ1-1	TGCGCCAGCAGTGAGGCGGTGGACACTGAAGCTTTCTTT	CASSEAVDTEAFF
TRBD2	TRBV7-3	-	TRBJ2-3	TGTGCCAGCACCCCTAGCGGGAGGGTCACAGATACGCAGTATTTT	CASTPSGRVTDTQYF